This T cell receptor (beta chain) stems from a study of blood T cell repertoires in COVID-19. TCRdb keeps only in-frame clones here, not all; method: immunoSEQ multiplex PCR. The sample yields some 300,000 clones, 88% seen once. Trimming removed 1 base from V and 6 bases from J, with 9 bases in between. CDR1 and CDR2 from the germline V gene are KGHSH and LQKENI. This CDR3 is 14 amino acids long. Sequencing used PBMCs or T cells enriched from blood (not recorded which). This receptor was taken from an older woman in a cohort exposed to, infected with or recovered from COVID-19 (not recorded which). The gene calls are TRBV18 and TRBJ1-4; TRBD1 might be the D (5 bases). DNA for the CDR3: TGTGCCAGCTCACCACGGCGGGGGGATGAAAAACTGTTTTTT. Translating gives CASSPRRGDEKLFF.